These T cell receptor beta chains were read from a single sample in a study of regulatory T cells in long-lasting Graves disease. One entry per CDR3 protein results from TCRdb running MiXCR on the multiplex PCR reads. Of about 530,000 distinct CDR3 sequences listed, roughly a sixth are singletons. These data also formed part of another study, on T cells in Graves' hyperthyroidism and ophthalmopathy.

The starting material was peripheral blood mononuclear cells (PBMCs), obtained at new diagnosis, from a patient treated with antithyroid drugs. The receptors stem from a woman aged 40 to 65 with Graves disease. Each CDR3 is given with its conserved first and last residue. A D gene is named only where the DNA matches it firmly. Not all rows give a size; the values are once, few, many and, for expanded clones, a class.

D gene: -
J gene: TRBJ2-7
clone size: many
V gene: TRBV5-1
CDR3 protein: CASTRTGVDSYEQYF
CDR3 DNA: TGCGCCAGCACCCGAACAGGAGTAGACTCCTACGAGCAGTACTTC

D gene: -
J gene: TRBJ2-5
clone size: many
V gene: TRBV6-1
CDR3 protein: CASSNTQETQYF
CDR3 DNA: TGTGCCAGCAGTAACACTCAAGAGACCCAGTACTTC

D gene: -
J gene: TRBJ1-1
clone size: many
V gene: TRBV2
CDR3 protein: CASSAQGSTEAFF
CDR3 DNA: TGTGCCAGCAGTGCCCAGGGGTCCACTGAAGCTTTCTTT

D gene: -
J gene: TRBJ1-2
clone size: many
V gene: TRBV3-1
CDR3 protein: CASSQGYGGGIGNYGYTF
CDR3 DNA: TGTGCCAGCAGCCAAGGGTACGGCGGAGGGATTGGTAACTATGGCTACACCTTC

D gene: TRBD1
J gene: TRBJ2-1
clone size: many
V gene: TRBV12-3/TRBV12-4
CDR3 protein: CASRTGNEQFF
CDR3 DNA: TGTGCCAGCAGGACAGGGAATGAGCAGTTCTTC

D gene: TRBD2
J gene: TRBJ2-7
clone size: many
V gene: TRBV12-3/TRBV12-4
CDR3 protein: CASSLGGSSYEQYF
CDR3 DNA: TGTGCCAGCAGTTTGGGGGGGAGCTCCTACGAGCAGTACTTC

D gene: -
J gene: TRBJ2-1
clone size: many
V gene: TRBV2
CDR3 protein: CASSESLLHNEQFF
CDR3 DNA: TGTGCCAGCAGTGAATCCCTACTCCACAATGAGCAGTTCTTC

D gene: -
J gene: TRBJ1-1
clone size: many
V gene: TRBV5-1
CDR3 protein: CASSFEGRPAEAFF
CDR3 DNA: TGCGCCAGCAGCTTCGAGGGACGACCGGCTGAAGCTTTCTTT

D gene: TRBD1
J gene: TRBJ2-5
clone size: many
V gene: TRBV5-5
CDR3 protein: CASSFPTGGKETQYF
CDR3 DNA: TGTGCCAGCAGCTTCCCCACAGGGGGCAAAGAGACCCAGTACTTC

D gene: -
J gene: TRBJ1-1
clone size: many
V gene: TRBV7-2
CDR3 protein: CASSLGGLQELSTEAFF
CDR3 DNA: TGTGCCAGCAGCTTAGGAGGTCTACAGGAGTTGAGCACTGAAGCTTTCTTT

D gene: -
J gene: TRBJ2-3
clone size: many
V gene: TRBV11-3
CDR3 protein: CASSLDALTHQPDTQYF
CDR3 DNA: TGTGCCAGCAGCTTAGACGCTTTGACGCACCAGCCAGATACGCAGTATTTT

D gene: TRBD2
J gene: TRBJ2-3
clone size: many
V gene: TRBV6-4
CDR3 protein: CASSESAGGSTDTQYF
CDR3 DNA: TGTGCCAGCAGTGAGTCGGCGGGGGGGTCGACAGATACGCAGTATTTT

D gene: -
J gene: TRBJ2-6
clone size: few
V gene: TRBV5-1
CDR3 protein: CASSLSGGSGANVLTF
CDR3 DNA: TGCGCCAGCAGCTTGTCTGGCGGATCTGGGGCCAACGTCCTGACTTTC

D gene: -
J gene: TRBJ1-4
clone size: many
V gene: TRBV19
CDR3 protein: CASSIARTGNEKLFF
CDR3 DNA: TGTGCCAGTAGTATAGCCCGGACGGGTAATGAAAAACTGTTTTTT

D gene: -
J gene: TRBJ1-1
clone size: -
V gene: TRBV7-9
CDR3 protein: CASSVGGAETEAFF
CDR3 DNA: TGTGCCAGCAGCGTTGGGGGCGCGGAGACTGAAGCTTTCTTT

D gene: TRBD2
J gene: TRBJ2-5
clone size: many
V gene: TRBV2
CDR3 protein: CASSETSGAGDQYF
CDR3 DNA: TGTGCCAGCAGTGAAACTAGCGGGGCAGGGGACCAGTACTTC

D gene: -
J gene: TRBJ1-1
clone size: once
V gene: TRBV6-2/TRBV6-3
CDR3 protein: CVSSTAHTRTEAFF
CDR3 DNA: TGTGTCAGCAGTACCGCCCACACCCGAACTGAAGCTTTCTTT

D gene: -
J gene: TRBJ2-7
clone size: many
V gene: TRBV3-1
CDR3 protein: CASSQVRDEQYF
CDR3 DNA: TGTGCCAGCAGCCAAGTACGGGACGAGCAGTACTTC

D gene: -
J gene: TRBJ2-7
clone size: many
V gene: TRBV28
CDR3 protein: CAASRGSYYEQYF
CDR3 DNA: TGTGCCGCCTCGAGGGGGAGTTACTACGAGCAGTACTTC

D gene: -
J gene: TRBJ2-1
clone size: many
V gene: TRBV5-1
CDR3 protein: CASSPRDASYNEQFF
CDR3 DNA: TGCGCCAGCAGCCCCAGGGATGCGTCCTACAATGAGCAGTTCTTC

D gene: -
J gene: TRBJ2-5
clone size: many
V gene: TRBV2
CDR3 protein: CASSEEGTQYF
CDR3 DNA: TGTGCCAGCAGTGAGGAGGGGACCCAGTACTTC

D gene: -
J gene: TRBJ1-6
clone size: few
V gene: TRBV9
CDR3 protein: CASSVSTAYNSPLHF
CDR3 DNA: TGTGCCAGCAGCGTGAGTACAGCGTATAATTCACCCCTCCACTTT

D gene: -
J gene: TRBJ1-5
clone size: many
V gene: TRBV3-1
CDR3 protein: CASSPRGTGKQPQHF
CDR3 DNA: TGTGCCAGCAGCCCCCGGGGAACAGGGAAACAGCCCCAGCATTTT

D gene: TRBD1
J gene: TRBJ1-2
clone size: few
V gene: TRBV20-1
CDR3 protein: CSASPGQLSYGYTF
CDR3 DNA: TGCAGTGCTAGCCCGGGACAGCTTTCCTATGGCTACACCTTC

D gene: -
J gene: TRBJ2-3
clone size: once
V gene: TRBV7-3
CDR3 protein: CASSLQGGPTQYF
CDR3 DNA: TGTGCCAGCAGCTTACAGGGGGGTCCTACGCAGTATTTT

D gene: TRBD2
J gene: TRBJ2-1
clone size: many
V gene: TRBV28
CDR3 protein: CASSLSLAGGYNEQFF
CDR3 DNA: TGTGCCAGCAGTTTATCACTAGCGGGGGGGTACAATGAGCAGTTCTTC

D gene: TRBD1
J gene: TRBJ1-5
clone size: -
V gene: TRBV27
CDR3 protein: CASRQTGAFAQPQHF
CDR3 DNA: TGTGCCAGCCGTCAAACAGGGGCTTTTGCTCAGCCCCAGCATTTT

D gene: -
J gene: TRBJ2-6
clone size: -
V gene: TRBV3-1
CDR3 protein: CASSQDPSGANVLTF
CDR3 DNA: TGTGCCAGCAGCCAAGATCCCTCTGGGGCCAACGTCCTGACTTTC

D gene: -
J gene: TRBJ2-2
clone size: few
V gene: TRBV11-3
CDR3 protein: CASNAGSYTGELFF
CDR3 DNA: TGTGCCAGCAACGCCGGGTCCTACACCGGGGAGCTGTTTTTT

D gene: -
J gene: TRBJ2-5
clone size: many
V gene: TRBV29-1
CDR3 protein: CSVYDWDQETQYF
CDR3 DNA: TGCAGCGTTTACGACTGGGACCAAGAGACCCAGTACTTC

D gene: -
J gene: TRBJ2-5
clone size: few
V gene: TRBV5-6
CDR3 protein: CASSLYRSDSRETQYF
CDR3 DNA: TGTGCCAGCAGCTTATACCGTTCCGACAGCCGGGAGACCCAGTACTTC

D gene: -
J gene: TRBJ1-5
clone size: -
V gene: TRBV3-1
CDR3 protein: CASSRSGTSQHF
CDR3 DNA: TGTGCCAGCAGCCGGTCGGGGACGTCCCAGCATTTT

D gene: -
J gene: TRBJ2-7
clone size: -
V gene: TRBV14
CDR3 protein: CASSPGRSGYEQYF
CDR3 DNA: TGTGCCAGCAGCCCGGGGAGGAGCGGGTACGAGCAGTACTTC

D gene: -
J gene: TRBJ1-5
clone size: many
V gene: TRBV3-1
CDR3 protein: CASSLRDNSNQPQHF
CDR3 DNA: TGTGCCAGCAGCCTCCGGGACAATAGCAATCAGCCCCAGCATTTT

D gene: -
J gene: TRBJ1-5
clone size: many
V gene: TRBV2
CDR3 protein: CASSEEVSNQPQHF
CDR3 DNA: TGTGCCAGCAGTGAGGAGGTTAGCAATCAGCCCCAGCATTTT

D gene: -
J gene: TRBJ2-1
clone size: -
V gene: TRBV30
CDR3 protein: CAWGGNNEQFF
CDR3 DNA: TGTGCCTGGGGCGGGAACAATGAGCAATTCTTC

D gene: -
J gene: TRBJ1-1
clone size: many
V gene: TRBV18
CDR3 protein: CASSPRLADLNTEAFF
CDR3 DNA: TGTGCCAGCTCACCAAGACTAGCAGACCTGAACACTGAAGCTTTCTTT

D gene: -
J gene: TRBJ2-7
clone size: -
V gene: TRBV4-1
CDR3 protein: CASAAGGGYYEQYF
CDR3 DNA: TGCGCCAGCGCCGCAGGGGGAGGATACTACGAGCAGTACTTC

D gene: -
J gene: TRBJ1-3
clone size: few
V gene: TRBV28
CDR3 protein: CASRVSGNTIYF
CDR3 DNA: TGTGCCAGCAGGGTGTCGGGAAACACCATATATTTT

D gene: -
J gene: TRBJ2-7
clone size: -
V gene: TRBV5-4
CDR3 protein: CASSLGAGKFPYEQYF
CDR3 DNA: TGTGCCAGCAGCTTAGGCGCCGGGAAATTTCCCTACGAGCAGTACTTC

D gene: -
J gene: TRBJ1-1
clone size: -
V gene: TRBV6-6
CDR3 protein: CASSYSGTGYTEAFF
CDR3 DNA: TGTGCCAGCAGTTACTCGGGGACGGGGTACACTGAAGCTTTCTTT